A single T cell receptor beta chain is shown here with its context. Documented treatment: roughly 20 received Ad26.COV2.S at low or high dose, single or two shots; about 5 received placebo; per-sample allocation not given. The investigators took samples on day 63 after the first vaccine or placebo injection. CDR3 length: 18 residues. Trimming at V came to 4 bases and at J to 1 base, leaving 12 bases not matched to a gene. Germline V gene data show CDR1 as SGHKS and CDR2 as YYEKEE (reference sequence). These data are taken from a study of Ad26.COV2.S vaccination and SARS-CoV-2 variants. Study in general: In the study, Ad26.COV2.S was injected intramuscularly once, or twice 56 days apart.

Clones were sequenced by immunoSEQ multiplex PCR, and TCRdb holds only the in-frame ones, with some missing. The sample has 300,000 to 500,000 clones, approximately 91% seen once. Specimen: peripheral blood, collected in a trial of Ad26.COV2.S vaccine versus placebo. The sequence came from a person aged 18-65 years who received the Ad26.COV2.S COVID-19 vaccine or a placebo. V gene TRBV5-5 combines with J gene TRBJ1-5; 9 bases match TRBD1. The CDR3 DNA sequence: TGTGCCAGCAGCCCCCGGGACAGGGTCGGGTTGAGCAATCAGCCCCAGCATTTT. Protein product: CASSPRDRVGLSNQPQHF.